What follows is one T cell receptor beta chain and its context. This clone's antigen is unknown. Nothing much larger sits one base from this clone, and base qualities are not available. From the cysteine through the phenylalanine, the CDR3 covers 14 amino acids. Of the read, only the CDR3 DNA is kept; its 42 bases are in frame from base 1. V loses 6 bases, J loses 2 bases, and the germline ends lie 13 bases apart. In the germline V gene, CDR1 corresponds to MNHEY and CDR2 to SVGAGI. This entry is derived from a study of T cells in tumors after PD-1 blockade (dated by TCRdb to the late 2010s). Regarding the complete study: Exclusion criteria were prior checkpoint blockade, use of systemic immunosuppressants, or recent radiotherapy or other anti-cancer therapy within 4 weeks. Pembrolizumab 200 mg every 3 weeks or cemiplimab 350 mg every 2 weeks was administered to patients. Ongoing daily vismodegib 150 mg was also given to a subset of patients during anti-PD-1 treatment. On average, peripheral blood samples had around 110,000 TCR templates (range about 24,679-290,000) and some 35,000 unique clonotypes. Paired single-cell RNA and TCR sequencing was done in the study on site-matched tumors from patients with BCC or SCC, both before and after anti-PD-1 therapy. To compare blood and tumor clonotypes, bulk TCR sequencing was performed on 10 peripheral blood samples from roughly five patients. RECIST version 1.1 was used to assess clinical response.

The paper as a whole reports these results and caveats: About 38% of TCR clonotypes from the tumor were detected in blood, and certain novel exhausted tumor clones were present in blood collected before treatment, which suggests recruitment from the periphery. Where the novel T cell clones came from was not identified, and possible sources could include lymphoid organs or rare unexpanded clones inside the tumor or in the tumor periphery.

The time point label, read with the paper, signifies: before anti-PD-1 therapy. For bulk TCRbeta sequencing, genomic DNA was extracted from tumor biopsies or peripheral blood, and input amounts ranged from roughly 550 ng to 6,500 ng. Histologically proven advanced or metastatic basal or squamous cell carcinoma was present in all patients, all of whom were poor candidates for surgical resection. The basal cell carcinoma cohort comprised 10 to 12 patients, of whom 8 had bulk tumor TCR sequencing. The immunoSEQ platform was used for deep TCRbeta sequencing. The study's own analysis went as follows. Only productive rearrangements were exported from the immunoSEQ Analyzer for further analysis. T cell phenotypes were assigned to bulk TCRbeta clonotypes by matching the clonotypes to single-cell RNA+TCR-seq clones with the same TCRbeta sequence. Using bulk TCR sequencing data, clone enrichment in tumor was calculated by dividing a clone's tumor frequency by the same clone's PBMC frequency. GLIPH was used to sort TCRs into specificity groups, which are clusters of distinct TCRs that likely recognize common antigens through shared CDR3 motifs. The table was pulled from immuneACCESS by TCRdb, which kept in-frame rearrangements only. Such tables lose some clones; where checked, under half of the loss comes from unresolved V genes, and the rest has no known cause. The V and J calls and clone size were taken over from that table, and D and trimming were inferred from the DNA. In all, the sample holds about 33,000 clones, and about 77% of those were seen once. The top ten clonotypes cover under 50% of the sample.

The sample consisted of PBMCs, taken before anti-PD-1 treatment. The source is a human donor with basal cell carcinoma. Recombination linked TRBV6-5 to TRBJ1-2, and possibly TRBD1, on 5 matching bases. The CDR3 amino acid sequence is: CASSGVGGNYGYTF. The sequence in DNA is TGTGCCAGCAGCGGCGTGGGGGGAAACTATGGCTACACCTTC.